The 2 T cell receptor beta chains in this list originate from one sample, sequenced in a study of beta chain features in type 1 diabetes. Isolated RNA was reverse transcribed in full, so expressed TCRB transcripts were sequenced. Data came from immunoSEQ multiplex PCR; TCRdb stores just in-frame clones and leaves some out. The sample has around 310,000 clones; 11% are singletons. The material sequenced was naive CD4+ T cells from blood. These receptors were taken from a woman in her twenties or thirties in good health.

The chain links TRBV19 to TRBJ2-1, with 10 bases fitting TRBD2. In germline, CDR1 is LNHDA, CDR2 SQIVND (reference sequence). V was clipped by 3 bases and J by 3 bases; unmatched bases: 5. The length of the CDR3 is 16 residues. CDR3 in amino acids: CASSIEGLASYNEQFF. The CDR3 region has the DNA TGTGCCAGTAGTATTGAGGGACTAGCGAGCTACAATGAGCAGTTCTTC.

The chain is built from TRBV6-5 and TRBJ1-5; 7 bases agree with TRBD1. This CDR3 comprises 14 residues. Trimming cost V 5 bases and J 1 base; bases outside gene matches: 2. Per the germline V gene, CDR1 is MNHEY and CDR2 is SVGAGI. The CDR3 is CASSLQGSNQPQHF. The DNA of the CDR3 is TGTGCCAGCAGTCTACAGGGGAGCAATCAGCCCCAGCATTTT.